This T cell receptor beta chain appears in the sequencing data of a study of T cell repertoires in cytomegalovirus infection. Study information: The authors used CMV epitopes that were HLA-C-restricted (recently identified) and HLA-B-restricted (well studied). Carrying CMV and the relevant HLA type showed in public TCR beta signatures.

A note on this clonotype: Its antigen is currently unknown.

MiXCR, run by TCRdb on the reads, gives a single entry per CDR3 protein. The top ten hold roughly three fifths of the sample, which has some 200,000 distinct CDR3 sequences, about 40% seen once. Germline assignment: CDR1 LGHDT and CDR2 YNNKEL (reference sequence). Germline trimming cut 4 bases from V and 2 bases from J; bases unmatched to any gene: 3. The CDR3 contains 14 residues. Study findings and constraints: Dominating the ex vivo response were TCR beta clonotypes that were CMV-specific and HLA-C-restricted. People with CMV and the relevant HLA were identified by cumulative public TCR beta family frequency.

The input for sequencing was CD8+ T cells from cultured PBMCs, taken from culture after CMV antigen stimulation. The receptor was isolated from a human donor in good health (CMV status not recorded). Some clones in this sample may be carry-over from other donors' samples. V and J are TRBV3-1 and TRBJ1-1; 8 bases match TRBD1. CDR3 nucleotides: TGTGCCAGCAGCCGACAGGGGACTAACACTGAAGCTTTCTTT. Translated: CASSRQGTNTEAFF.